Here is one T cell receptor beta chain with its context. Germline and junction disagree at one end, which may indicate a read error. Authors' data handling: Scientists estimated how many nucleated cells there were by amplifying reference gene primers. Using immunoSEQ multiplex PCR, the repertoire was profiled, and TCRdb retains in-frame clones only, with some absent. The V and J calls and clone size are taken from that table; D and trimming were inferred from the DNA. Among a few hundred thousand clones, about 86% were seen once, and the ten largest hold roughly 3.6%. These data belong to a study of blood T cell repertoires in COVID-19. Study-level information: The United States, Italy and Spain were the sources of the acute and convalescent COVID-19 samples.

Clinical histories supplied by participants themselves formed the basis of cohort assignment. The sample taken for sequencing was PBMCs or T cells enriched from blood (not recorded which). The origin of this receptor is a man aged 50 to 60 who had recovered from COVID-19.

The CDR3 sequence: CASSQTSGGAINEQFF. The CDR3 nucleotides are TGTGCTAGCAGCCAAACTAGCGGGGGGGCGATCAATGAGCAGTTCTTC. The chain combines TRBV7-7 with TRBJ2-1, with 13 bases fitting TRBD2. Germline V gives CDR1 SSHAT, CDR2 FNYEAQ (reference sequence). The CDR3 runs to 16 residues.